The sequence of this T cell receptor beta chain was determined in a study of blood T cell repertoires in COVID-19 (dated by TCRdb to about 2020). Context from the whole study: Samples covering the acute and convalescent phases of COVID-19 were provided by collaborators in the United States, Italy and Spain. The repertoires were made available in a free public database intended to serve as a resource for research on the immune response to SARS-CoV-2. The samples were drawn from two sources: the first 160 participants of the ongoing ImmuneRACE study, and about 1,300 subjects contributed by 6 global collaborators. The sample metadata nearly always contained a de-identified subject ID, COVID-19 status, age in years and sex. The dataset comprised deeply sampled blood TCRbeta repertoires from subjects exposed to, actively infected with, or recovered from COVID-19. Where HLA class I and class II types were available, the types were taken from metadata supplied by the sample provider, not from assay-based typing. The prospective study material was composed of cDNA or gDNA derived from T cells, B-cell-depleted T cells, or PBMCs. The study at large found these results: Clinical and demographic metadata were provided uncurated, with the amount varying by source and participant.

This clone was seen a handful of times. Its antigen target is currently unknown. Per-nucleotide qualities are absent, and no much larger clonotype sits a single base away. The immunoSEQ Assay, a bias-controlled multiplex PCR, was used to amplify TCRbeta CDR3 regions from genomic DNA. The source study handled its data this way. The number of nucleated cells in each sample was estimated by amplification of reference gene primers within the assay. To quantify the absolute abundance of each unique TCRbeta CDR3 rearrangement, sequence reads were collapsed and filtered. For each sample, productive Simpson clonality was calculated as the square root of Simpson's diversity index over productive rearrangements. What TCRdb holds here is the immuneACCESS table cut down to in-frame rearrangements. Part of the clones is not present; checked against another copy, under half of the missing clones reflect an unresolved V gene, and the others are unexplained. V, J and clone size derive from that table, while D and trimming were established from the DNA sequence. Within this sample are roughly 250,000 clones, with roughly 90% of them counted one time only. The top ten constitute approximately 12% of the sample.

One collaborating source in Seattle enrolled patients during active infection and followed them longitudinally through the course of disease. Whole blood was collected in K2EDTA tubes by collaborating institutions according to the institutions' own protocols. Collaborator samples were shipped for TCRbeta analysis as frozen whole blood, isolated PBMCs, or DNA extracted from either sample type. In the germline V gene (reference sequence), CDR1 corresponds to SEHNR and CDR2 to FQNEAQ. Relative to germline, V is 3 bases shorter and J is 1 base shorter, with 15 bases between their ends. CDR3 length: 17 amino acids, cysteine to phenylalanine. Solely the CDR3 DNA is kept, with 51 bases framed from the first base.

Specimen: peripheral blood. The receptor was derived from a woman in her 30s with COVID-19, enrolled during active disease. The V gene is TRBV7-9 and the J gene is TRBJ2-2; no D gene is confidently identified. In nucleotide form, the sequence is TGTGCCAGCAGCTTCCGGCGGTTCGACCGGAACACCGGGGAGCTGTTTTTT. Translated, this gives CASSFRRFDRNTGELFF.